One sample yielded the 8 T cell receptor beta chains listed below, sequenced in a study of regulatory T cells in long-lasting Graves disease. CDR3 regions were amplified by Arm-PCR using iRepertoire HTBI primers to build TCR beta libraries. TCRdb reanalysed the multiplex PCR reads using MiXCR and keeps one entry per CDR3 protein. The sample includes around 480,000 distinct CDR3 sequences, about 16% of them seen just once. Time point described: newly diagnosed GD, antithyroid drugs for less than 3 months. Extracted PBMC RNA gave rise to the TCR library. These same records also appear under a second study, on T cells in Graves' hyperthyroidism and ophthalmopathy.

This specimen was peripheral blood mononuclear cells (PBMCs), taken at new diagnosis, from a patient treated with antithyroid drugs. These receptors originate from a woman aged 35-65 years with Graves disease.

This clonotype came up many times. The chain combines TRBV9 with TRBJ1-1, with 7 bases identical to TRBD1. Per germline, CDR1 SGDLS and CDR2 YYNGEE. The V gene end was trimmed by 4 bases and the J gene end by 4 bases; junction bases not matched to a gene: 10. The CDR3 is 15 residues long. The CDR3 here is CASSPREGAATEAFF. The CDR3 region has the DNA TGTGCCAGCAGCCCCAGGGAGGGGGCCGCCACTGAAGCTTTCTTT.

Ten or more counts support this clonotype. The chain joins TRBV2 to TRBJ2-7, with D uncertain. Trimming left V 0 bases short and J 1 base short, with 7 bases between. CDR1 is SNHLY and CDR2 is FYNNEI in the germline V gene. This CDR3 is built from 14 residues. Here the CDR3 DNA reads TGTGCCAGCAGTGAAGCGGAATTATCCTACGAGCAGTACTTC. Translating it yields CASSEAELSYEQYF.

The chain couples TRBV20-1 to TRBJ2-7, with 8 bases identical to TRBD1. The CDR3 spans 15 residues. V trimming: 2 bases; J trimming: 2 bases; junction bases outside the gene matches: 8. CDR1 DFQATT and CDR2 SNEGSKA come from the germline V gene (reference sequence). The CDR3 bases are TGCAGTGCTAGACCCGGGACAGGCAACACCTACGAGCAGTACTTC. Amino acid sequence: CSARPGTGNTYEQYF.

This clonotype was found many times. CDR3 coding DNA: TGTGCCAGCAGTTCGGGACCTCCGAACTATGGCTACACCTTC. It is translated as CASSSGPPNYGYTF. The chain links TRBV28 to TRBJ1-2; perhaps TRBD1 as D (5 bases). CDR3 length: 14 amino acids. V gave up 4 bases and J gave up 2 bases, with 11 bases separating them. Germline V gene data show CDR1 as MDHEN and CDR2 as SYDVKM.

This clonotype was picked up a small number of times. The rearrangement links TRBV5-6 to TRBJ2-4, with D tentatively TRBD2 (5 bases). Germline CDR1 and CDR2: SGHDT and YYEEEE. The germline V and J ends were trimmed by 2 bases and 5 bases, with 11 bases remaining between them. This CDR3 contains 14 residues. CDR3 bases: TGTGCCAGCAGCTTACTAGGAAGGGAAAACATTCAGTACTTC. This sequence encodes CASSLLGRENIQYF. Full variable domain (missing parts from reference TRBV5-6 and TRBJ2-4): DAGVTQSPTHLIKTRGQQVTLRCSPKSGHDTVSWYQQALGQGPQFIFQYYEEEERQRGNFPDRFSGHQFPNYSSELNVNALLLGDSALYLCASSLLGRENIQYFGAGTRLSVL.

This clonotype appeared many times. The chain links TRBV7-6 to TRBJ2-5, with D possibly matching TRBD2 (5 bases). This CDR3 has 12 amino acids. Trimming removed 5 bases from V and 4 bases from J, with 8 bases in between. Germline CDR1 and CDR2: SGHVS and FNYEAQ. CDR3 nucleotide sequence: TGTGCCAGCAGCCGGAGCGGAGAGACCCAGTACTTC. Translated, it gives CASSRSGETQYF.

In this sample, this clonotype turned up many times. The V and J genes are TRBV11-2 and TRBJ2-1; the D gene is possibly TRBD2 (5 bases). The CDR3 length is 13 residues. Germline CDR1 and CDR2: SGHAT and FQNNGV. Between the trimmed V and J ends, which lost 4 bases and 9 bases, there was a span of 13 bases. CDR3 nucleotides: TGTGCCAGCAGCTACGATTTGGGGAGTGAGCAGTTCTTC. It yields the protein CASSYDLGSEQFF.

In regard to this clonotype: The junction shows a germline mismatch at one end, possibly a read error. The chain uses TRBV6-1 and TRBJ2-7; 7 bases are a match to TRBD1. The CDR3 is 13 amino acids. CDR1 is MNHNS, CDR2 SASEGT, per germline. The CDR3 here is CASSTDRYYGQYF. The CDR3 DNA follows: TGTGCCAGCAGTACGGACAGGTACTACGGGCAGTACTTC.